Detailed here is one T cell receptor beta chain. What antigen it recognizes has not been identified. No much larger clonotype is one base removed from it; base qualities were not supplied. The Qiagen DNeasy kit was used to extract genomic DNA both from unsorted PBMCs and from the negatively selected CD4+ and CD8+ fractions. TCR beta CDR3 regions were amplified by immunoSEQ multiplex PCR using primers annealing to V and J segments. A synthetic immune receptor repertoire was used to minimize amplification bias, and any residual bias was removed computationally once sequencing was done. In the authors' own workflow: Custom Python scripts were used to quantify repertoire diversity as the Shannon entropy index. Unsorted, CD4+ and CD8+ repertoires were analyzed separately, except for combined analyses in which CD4+ and CD8+ sequences were merged in silico. A clone counted as expanded when the clone's frequency after treatment rose at least 2-fold relative to C1D1, and clones undetected at baseline were given a pseudocount of 0.5. Clones with 0 or 1 copy at C1D1 were classified as singleton clones, and clones with 2 or more copies were classified as non-singleton clones. Clones expanded in unsorted samples were labelled as CD4+, CD8+ or unknown by matching protein sequences in sorted samples from the same patient. Wilcoxon tests on paired samples were used to test changes in diversity from C1D1 to C4D1. TCRdb stores this immuneACCESS table with in-frame sequences only. Part of the clones is absent; in the studies checked, under half of the shortfall reflects unresolved V genes, and no reason is known for the rest. V and J calls and clone size are given by that table; D and trimming were obtained from the DNA. This sample has approximately 60,000 clones in its table, and roughly 90% of those were observed once. The top ten hold 9% to 10% of the sample.

This entry belongs to a study of PD-1 blockade in classical Hodgkin lymphoma (dated by TCRdb to 2019 to 2021). About the study as a whole: Nivolumab dosing was 3 mg/kg intravenously every 2 weeks, continuing until either disease progression or unacceptable toxicity. The study used TCR beta sequencing and CyTOF to define a peripheral blood immune signature of response to PD-1 blockade in classical Hodgkin lymphoma. What the research found in general, with its limitations: Trial patients with a complete response had baseline diversity similar to that of newly diagnosed patients, while partial responders and progressors had significantly lower diversity. Lower diversity was observed in patients in whom nivolumab was started less than 1 year after ASCT, and these patients were excluded from later analyses so that confounding by immune reconstitution would be avoided. Baseline TCR diversity was reported to be lower in newly diagnosed patients than in healthy donors, and even lower in relapsed/refractory patients. The study covered only a single clinical trial cohort, and the causes of the repertoire differences, possibly disease activity or prior therapy, were still not defined. A significant rise by C4D1 was seen in CD4+ but not CD8+ TCR diversity (p=0.0027 vs p=0.16), with the rise being most apparent in complete responders (p=0.02).

The meaning of the sample's time point label: cycle 1 day 1 (C1D1), immediately before nivolumab initiation. All trial patients had relapsed after autologous stem cell transplantation, with cohorts A, B and C differing in prior brentuximab vedotin exposure. The trial cohort included roughly 60 patients with relapsed/refractory classical Hodgkin lymphoma, and each patient had a best overall response of complete response, partial response or progressive disease. Single-agent nivolumab was administered to trial patients in the multi-cohort phase II CheckMate 205 trial. An independent review committee assessed best overall response using the 2007 International Working Group response criteria. Trial PBMCs were obtained immediately prior to nivolumab initiation (C1D1) and on therapy at cycle 2 day 1 and cycle 4 day 1. After peripheral blood was drawn into 8 mL Vacutainer Cell Preparation Tubes, PBMCs were isolated by centrifugation and then cryopreserved.

Source: peripheral blood mononuclear cells (PBMCs), taken at baseline. This clonotype originated in a human donor with classical Hodgkin lymphoma.

The bases read TGCGCCAGCAGTCATACTAGCGGGAGGTCTGCCAAAAACATTCAGTACTTC. This encodes CASSHTSGRSAKNIQYF. The rearranged segments are TRBV10-2 and TRBJ2-4, with 12 bases aligning to TRBD2. Germline trimming amounts to 5 bases on V and 1 base on J, with 6 as the count of junction bases outside the gene matches. The germline V gene specifies WSHSY as CDR1 and SAAADI as CDR2. From the cysteine up to the phenylalanine, the CDR3 has a length of 17 residues. Left in the record is the CDR3 DNA by itself, 51 bases read in frame from the first base.